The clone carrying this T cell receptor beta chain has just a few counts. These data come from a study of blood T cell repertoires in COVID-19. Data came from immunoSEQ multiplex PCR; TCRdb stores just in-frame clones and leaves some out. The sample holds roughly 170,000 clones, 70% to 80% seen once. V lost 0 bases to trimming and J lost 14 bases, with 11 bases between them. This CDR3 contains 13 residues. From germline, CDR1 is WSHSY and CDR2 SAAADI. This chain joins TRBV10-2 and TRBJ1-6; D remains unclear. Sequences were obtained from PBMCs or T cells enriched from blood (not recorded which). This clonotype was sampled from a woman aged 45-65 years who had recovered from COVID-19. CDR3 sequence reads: CASSESRGSSLHF. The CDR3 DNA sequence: TGCGCCAGCAGTGAGTCGCGCGGGTCATCCCTCCACTTT.